The rows below give T cell receptor beta chains drawn from one sample of a study of cytomegalovirus exposure and HLA in healthy donors. Assay used: immunoSEQ multiplex PCR; TCRdb lists only in-frame clones, some missing. The sample comprises about 200,000 clones, around 79% of which are singletons, and 1.6% rests with the top ten. The sequenced sample was PBMCs. These receptor sequences come from a woman in her forties or fifties in good health and CMV-seronegative. Both conserved end residues are part of each CDR3. Fields, in order: CDR3 protein, CDR3 DNA, V gene, J gene, clone size, D gene. The D gene is left open where the match is weak. Rows give clone size only sometimes, using once, few, many, or a class for an expanded clone.

CASNQGVNYNEQFF	TGTGCCAGTAATCAGGGTGTCAATTACAATGAGCAGTTCTTC	TRBV19	TRBJ2-1	NA	NA
CASSESGFGGAYEQYF	TGTGCCAGCAGTGAGTCAGGGTTCGGGGGTGCCTACGAGCAGTACTTC	TRBV25-1	TRBJ2-7	few	NA
CASSSTSRASKQYF	TGTGCCAGCAGTTCAACATCCAGGGCGAGTAAGCAGTACTTC	TRBV6-5	TRBJ2-7	few	NA
CASSSRTGFGYTF	TGTGCCAGCAGCTCCCGGACAGGGTTTGGCTACACCTTC	TRBV13	TRBJ1-2	once	TRBD1
CASRSTAGERYNEQFF	TGTGCCAGCAGATCCACAGCGGGAGAACGCTACAATGAGCAGTTCTTC	TRBV7-9	TRBJ2-1	once	TRBD2
CASSFGYGSNQPQHF	TGTGCCAGCAGCTTTGGGTACGGGAGCAATCAGCCCCAGCATTTT	TRBV5-4	TRBJ1-5	few	NA
CASSDPTGLAGNNEQFF	TGTGCCAGCAGTGACCCCACCGGACTAGCGGGGAACAATGAGCAGTTCTTC	TRBV2	TRBJ2-1	NA	TRBD2
CASSGGSNQPQHF	TGTGCCAGCTCCGGGGGTAGCAATCAGCCCCAGCATTTT	TRBV18	TRBJ1-5	few	NA
CASSLSANTGELFF	TGCGCCAGCAGCCTTTCAGCGAACACCGGGGAGCTGTTTTTT	TRBV5-1	TRBJ2-2	NA	NA
CASSPRGQQGFTNYGYTF	TGTGCCAGCTCACCACGGGGGCAACAGGGATTTACTAACTATGGCTACACCTTC	TRBV18	TRBJ1-2	NA	NA
CASGSKGVLDEQFF	TGTGCTAGTGGTTCGAAGGGGGTCTTGGATGAGCAGTTCTTC	TRBV12-5	TRBJ2-1	NA	NA
CASSYRVQETQYF	TGTGCCAGCAGTTACCGAGTTCAAGAGACCCAGTACTTC	TRBV9	TRBJ2-5	NA	NA
CASSPIGTGLAKNIQYF	TGTGCCAGCAGCCCAATAGGGACAGGCCTAGCCAAAAACATTCAGTACTTC	TRBV11-2	TRBJ2-4	few	TRBD1
CASSPRQNSRGDQPQHF	TGTGCCAGCAGTCCACGCCAAAATTCTCGTGGAGATCAGCCCCAGCATTTT	TRBV27	TRBJ1-5	NA	NA
CASKEDKLIGNQPQHF	TGTGCCAGCAAAGAAGACAAACTTATAGGCAATCAGCCCCAGCATTTT	TRBV2	TRBJ1-5	NA	NA
CASILDTASGQPQHF	TGTGCCAGCATCCTGGACACTGCAAGTGGTCAGCCCCAGCATTTT	TRBV2	TRBJ1-5	NA	NA
CASSLGIAGTSQETQYF	TGCGCCAGCAGCCTTGGGATCGCTGGGACTAGTCAAGAGACCCAGTACTTC	TRBV5-1	TRBJ2-5	NA	TRBD2
CASSPAQSNQPQHF	TGTGCCAGCTCACCAGCGCAAAGCAATCAGCCCCAGCATTTT	TRBV18	TRBJ1-5	NA	NA
CASRDTGEVYGYTF	TGTGCCAGCAGAGACACAGGGGAAGTCTATGGCTACACCTTC	TRBV6-5	TRBJ1-2	NA	TRBD1
CASSENEKLFF	TGTGCCAGCAGCGAGAATGAAAAACTGTTTTTT	TRBV6-5	TRBJ1-4	NA	NA
CASSTHSSNQPQHF	TGTGCCAGCAGTACCCACAGCAGCAATCAGCCCCAGCATTTT	TRBV28	TRBJ1-5	NA	NA
CASTTRRAGRFYEQYF	TGTGCCAGCACTACTCGGAGGGCAGGGAGATTTTACGAGCAGTACTTC	TRBV28	TRBJ2-7	NA	NA
CASSAMGGQGEAFF	TGTGCCAGCAGCGCCATGGGGGGGCAAGGGGAAGCTTTCTTT	TRBV6-1	TRBJ1-1	NA	NA
CASSVVAGGSWELFF	TGTGCCAGTAGTGTAGTAGCGGGAGGTTCTTGGGAGCTGTTTTTT	TRBV19	TRBJ2-2	NA	TRBD2
CASSLSQGIGEAFF	TGTGCCAGCAGCTTATCACAGGGGATAGGTGAAGCTTTCTTT	TRBV11-3	TRBJ1-1	few	TRBD1
CASSESIQTGYSNQPQHF	TGTGCCAGCAGTGAATCAATCCAGACGGGTTATAGCAATCAGCCCCAGCATTTT	TRBV6-1	TRBJ1-5	NA	NA
CASSLASGAYNEQFF	TGCGCCAGCAGCTTGGCTAGCGGGGCTTACAATGAGCAGTTCTTC	TRBV5-1	TRBJ2-1	NA	TRBD2
CASSPYPLATSSYEQYF	TGCGCCAGCAGCCCGTACCCACTAGCGACAAGCTCCTACGAGCAGTACTTC	TRBV4-3	TRBJ2-7	NA	TRBD2
CASSVRGQASSTDTQYF	TGTGCCAGCAGTGTACGCGGACAGGCTTCTAGCACAGATACGCAGTATTTT	TRBV6-1	TRBJ2-3	NA	TRBD1
CASSRGLAGGTNPPTKYF	TGCGCCAGCAGCCGAGGACTAGCGGGAGGTACGAATCCGCCTACGAAGTACTTC	TRBV5-1	TRBJ2-7	once	TRBD2
CASSLITGQGVLSYGYTF	TGTGCCAGCAGCTTGATTACGGGACAGGGGGTTCTTTCCTATGGCTACACCTTC	TRBV5-6	TRBJ1-2	NA	TRBD1
CASSQRGQSTEAFF	TGTGCCAGCAGCCAGCGGGGGCAGAGCACTGAAGCTTTCTTT	TRBV4-2	TRBJ1-1	NA	NA
CASRREAVGNYGYTF	TGTGCCAGCAGAAGGGAGGCGGTTGGGAACTATGGCTACACCTTC	TRBV6-5	TRBJ1-2	NA	NA
CASRSTGIHYGYTF	TGTGCCAGCAGATCGACAGGGATTCACTATGGCTACACCTTC	TRBV6-5	TRBJ1-2	NA	TRBD1
CASSQVWGGAQPQHF	TGCGCCAGCAGCCAAGTCTGGGGCGGGGCTCAGCCCCAGCATTTT	TRBV4-3	TRBJ1-5	many	NA
CASSLALRGTGGNNEQFF	TGTGCCAGCAGCTTAGCGCTAAGGGGGACGGGGGGGAACAATGAGCAGTTCTTC	TRBV7-2	TRBJ2-1	NA	TRBD2
CASSRQGYGYTF	TGTGCCAGCTCACGGCAGGGCTATGGCTACACCTTC	TRBV18	TRBJ1-2	NA	NA
CSVERDTDTQYF	TGCAGCGTTGAACGGGACACAGATACGCAGTATTTT	TRBV29-1	TRBJ2-3	few	NA
CASRLLRDSSENIQYF	TGTGCAAGTCGCTTGCTGAGGGACTCTTCCGAAAACATTCAGTACTTC	TRBV12-2	TRBJ2-4	NA	NA
CASSMFQGKQFF	TGTGCCAGTAGTATGTTCCAGGGAAAACAGTTCTTC	TRBV19	TRBJ2-1	NA	NA
CASSSGTIYEQYF	TGTGCCAGCAGTTCGGGGACAATCTACGAGCAGTACTTC	TRBV6-5	TRBJ2-7	NA	NA
CASSLALLNTGELFF	TGTGCCAGCAGCTTAGCACTTTTGAACACCGGGGAGCTGTTTTTT	TRBV7-9	TRBJ2-2	NA	NA
CASSALGNGLMNEKLFF	TGTGCCAGCAGCGCACTCGGTAACGGGTTGATGAATGAAAAACTGTTTTTT	TRBV9	TRBJ1-4	NA	NA
CASAQAGLTDTQYF	TGTGCTAGTGCGCAAGCGGGATTGACAGATACGCAGTATTTT	TRBV12-5	TRBJ2-3	NA	TRBD2
CASSLRANTEAFF	TGTGCCAGCTCACTAAGAGCGAACACTGAAGCTTTCTTT	TRBV18	TRBJ1-1	once	NA
CASSQDYGREKLFF	TGTGCCAGCAGCCAAGATTACGGGAGGGAAAAACTGTTTTTT	TRBV4-2	TRBJ1-4	NA	NA